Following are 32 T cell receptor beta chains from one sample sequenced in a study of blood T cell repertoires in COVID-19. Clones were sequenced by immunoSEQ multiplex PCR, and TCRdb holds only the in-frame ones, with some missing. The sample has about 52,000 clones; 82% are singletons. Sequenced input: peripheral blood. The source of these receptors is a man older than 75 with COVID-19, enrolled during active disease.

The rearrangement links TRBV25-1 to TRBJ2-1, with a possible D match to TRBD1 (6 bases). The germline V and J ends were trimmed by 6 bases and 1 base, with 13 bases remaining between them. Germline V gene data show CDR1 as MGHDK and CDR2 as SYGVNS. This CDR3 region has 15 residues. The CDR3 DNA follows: TGTGCCAGCAGCCATGCCAGGGGTTCCTACAATGAGCAGTTCTTC. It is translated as CASSHARGSYNEQFF.

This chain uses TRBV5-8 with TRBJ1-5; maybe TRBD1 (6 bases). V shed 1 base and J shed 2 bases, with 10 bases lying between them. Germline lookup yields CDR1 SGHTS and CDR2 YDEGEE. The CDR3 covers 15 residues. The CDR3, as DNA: TGTGCCAGCAGCTTGCGCAGGGGAGGCAATCAGCCCCAGCATTTT. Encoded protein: CASSLRRGGNQPQHF.

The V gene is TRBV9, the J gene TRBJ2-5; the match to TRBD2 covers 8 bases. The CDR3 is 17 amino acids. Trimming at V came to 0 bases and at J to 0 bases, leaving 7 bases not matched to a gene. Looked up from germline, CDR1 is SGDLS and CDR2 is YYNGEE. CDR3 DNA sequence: TGTGCCAGCAGCGTAGGCGGGGGGCTCACCCACCAAGAGACCCAGTACTTC. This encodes CASSVGGGLTHQETQYF.

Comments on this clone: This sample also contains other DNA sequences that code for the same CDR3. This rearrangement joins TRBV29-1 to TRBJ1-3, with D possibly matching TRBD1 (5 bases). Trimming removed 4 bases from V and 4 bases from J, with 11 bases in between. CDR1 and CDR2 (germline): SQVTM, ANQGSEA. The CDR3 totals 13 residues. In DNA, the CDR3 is TGCAGCGTTGGCCAGGGAACCGGAAACACCATATATTTT. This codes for CSVGQGTGNTIYF.

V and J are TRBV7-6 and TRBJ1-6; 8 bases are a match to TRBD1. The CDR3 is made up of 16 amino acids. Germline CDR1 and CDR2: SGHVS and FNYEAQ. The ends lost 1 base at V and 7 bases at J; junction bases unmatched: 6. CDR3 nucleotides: TGTGCCAGCAGCTTAGTTGCAGGGGGCCTAAATTCACCCCTCCACTTT. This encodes CASSLVAGGLNSPLHF.

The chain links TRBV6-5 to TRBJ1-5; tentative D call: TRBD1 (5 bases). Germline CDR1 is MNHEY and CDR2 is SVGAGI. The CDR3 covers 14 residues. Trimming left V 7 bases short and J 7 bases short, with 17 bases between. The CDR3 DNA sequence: TGTGCCAGCAATCCGACCGGGGGAGGCCAGCCCCAGCATTTT. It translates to CASNPTGGGQPQHF.

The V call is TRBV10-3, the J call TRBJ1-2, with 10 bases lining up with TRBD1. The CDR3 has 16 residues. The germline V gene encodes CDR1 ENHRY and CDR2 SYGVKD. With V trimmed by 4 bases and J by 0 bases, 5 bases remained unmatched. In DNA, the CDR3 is TGTGCCATCAGTGCGGACAGGGGGGTAACTAACTATGGCTACACCTTC. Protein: CAISADRGVTNYGYTF.

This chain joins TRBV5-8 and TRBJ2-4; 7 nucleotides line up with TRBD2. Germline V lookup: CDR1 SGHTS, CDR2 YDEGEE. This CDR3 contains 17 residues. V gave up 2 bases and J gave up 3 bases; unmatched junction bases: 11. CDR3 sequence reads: CASSFFPLSGIKNIQYF. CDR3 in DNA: TGTGCCAGCAGCTTTTTTCCCCTAAGCGGGATCAAAAACATTCAGTACTTC.

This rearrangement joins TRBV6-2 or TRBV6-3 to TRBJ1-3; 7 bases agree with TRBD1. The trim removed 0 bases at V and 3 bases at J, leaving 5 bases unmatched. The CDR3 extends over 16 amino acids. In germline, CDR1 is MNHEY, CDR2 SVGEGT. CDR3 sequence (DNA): TGTGCCAGCAGTTACTCGAGGGGGCTTATTGGAAACACCATATATTTT. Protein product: CASSYSRGLIGNTIYF.

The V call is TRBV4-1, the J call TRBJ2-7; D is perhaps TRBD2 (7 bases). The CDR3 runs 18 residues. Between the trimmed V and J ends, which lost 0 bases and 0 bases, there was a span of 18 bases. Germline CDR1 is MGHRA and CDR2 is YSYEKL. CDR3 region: CASSQEASGGGSSYEQYF. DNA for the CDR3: TGCGCCAGCAGCCAAGAGGCATCGGGGGGCGGGAGCTCCTACGAGCAGTACTTC.

The CDR3 DNA sequence: TGCGCCAGCAGTGATATAGGGTGGGAGAACAATGAGCAGTTCTTC. Protein product: CASSDIGWENNEQFF. This sequence joins TRBV10-1 and TRBJ2-1; D possibly corresponds to TRBD2 (5 bases). The germline V gene encodes CDR1 WNHNN and CDR2 SYGVQD (reference sequence). The CDR3 totals 15 residues. Trimming took 3 bases from V and 5 from J, leaving 14 bases between them.

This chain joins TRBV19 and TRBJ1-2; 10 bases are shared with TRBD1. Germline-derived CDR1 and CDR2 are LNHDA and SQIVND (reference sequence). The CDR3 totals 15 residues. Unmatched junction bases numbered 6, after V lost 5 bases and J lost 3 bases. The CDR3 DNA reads TGTGCCAGTAGTGCGGGACAGGGGTTTTACTATGGCTACACCTTC. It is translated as CASSAGQGFYYGYTF.

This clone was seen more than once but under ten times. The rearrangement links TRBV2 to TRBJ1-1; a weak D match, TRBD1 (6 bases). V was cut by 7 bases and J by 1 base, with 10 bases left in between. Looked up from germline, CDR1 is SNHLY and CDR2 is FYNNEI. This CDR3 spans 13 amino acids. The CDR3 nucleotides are TGTGCCAGCACCATACAGGGGAACACTGAAGCTTTCTTT. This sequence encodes CASTIQGNTEAFF.

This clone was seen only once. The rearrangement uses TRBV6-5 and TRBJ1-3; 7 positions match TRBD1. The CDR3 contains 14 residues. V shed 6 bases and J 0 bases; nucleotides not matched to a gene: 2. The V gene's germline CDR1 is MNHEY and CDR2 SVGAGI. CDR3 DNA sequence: TGTGCCAGCAGCCAGGGGGTCTCTGGAAACACCATATATTTT. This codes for CASSQGVSGNTIYF.

The CDR3 loop reads CASSPPGNRAAGELFF. CDR3 in DNA: TGTGCCAGCAGCCCGCCGGGTAACAGGGCCGCCGGGGAGCTGTTTTTT. J is TRBJ2-2 and V is TRBV5-4; perhaps TRBD1 as D (6 bases). This CDR3 region has 16 residues. CDR1 is SGHNT, CDR2 YYREEE, per germline (reference sequence). The V end was cut by 4 bases, the J end by 6 bases, with 19 bases between.

The CDR3 DNA follows: TGTGCCAGCAGTTACTCGGTCAGGGTCTCCTACGAGCAGTACTTC. This translates into CASSYSVRVSYEQYF. This chain links TRBV6-6 with TRBJ2-7; D is perhaps TRBD1 (5 bases). The germline CDR1 and CDR2 sequences are MNHNY and SVGAGI (reference sequence). CDR3 length: 15 residues. V lost 0 bases and J 0 bases, leaving 9 bases between the germline ends.

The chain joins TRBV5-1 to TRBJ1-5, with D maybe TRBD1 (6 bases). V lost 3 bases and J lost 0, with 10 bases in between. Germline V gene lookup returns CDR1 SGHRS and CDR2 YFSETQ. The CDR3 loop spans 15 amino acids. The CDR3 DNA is TGCGCCAGCAGCTCGAAGGGGGATAGCAATCAGCCCCAGCATTTT. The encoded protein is CASSSKGDSNQPQHF.

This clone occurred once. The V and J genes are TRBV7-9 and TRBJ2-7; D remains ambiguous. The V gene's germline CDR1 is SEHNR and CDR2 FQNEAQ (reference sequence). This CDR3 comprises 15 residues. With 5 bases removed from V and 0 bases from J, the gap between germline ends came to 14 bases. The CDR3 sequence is CASSKGVESSYEQYF. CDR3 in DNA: TGTGCCAGCAGCAAAGGCGTAGAGAGCTCCTACGAGCAGTACTTC.

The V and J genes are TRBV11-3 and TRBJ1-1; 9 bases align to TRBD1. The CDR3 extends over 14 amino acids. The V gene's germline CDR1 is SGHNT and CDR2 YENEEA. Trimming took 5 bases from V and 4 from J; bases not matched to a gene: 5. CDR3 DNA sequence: TGTGCCAGCAGCACAGAACAGGGGGCCACTGAAGCTTTCTTT. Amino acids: CASSTEQGATEAFF.

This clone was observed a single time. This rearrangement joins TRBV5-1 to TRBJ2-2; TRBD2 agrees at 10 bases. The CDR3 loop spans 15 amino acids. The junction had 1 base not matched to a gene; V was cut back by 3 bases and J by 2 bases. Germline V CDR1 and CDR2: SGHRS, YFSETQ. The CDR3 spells CASSWTSGNTGELFF. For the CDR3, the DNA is TGCGCCAGCAGCTGGACTAGCGGAAACACCGGGGAGCTGTTTTTT.

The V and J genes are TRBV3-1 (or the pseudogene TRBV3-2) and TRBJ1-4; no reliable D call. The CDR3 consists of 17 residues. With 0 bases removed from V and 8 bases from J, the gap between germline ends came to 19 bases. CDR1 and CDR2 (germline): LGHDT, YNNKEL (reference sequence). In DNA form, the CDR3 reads TGTGCCAGCAGCCAAGATGGGCGCTACCCAGGAGGCGAAAAACTGTTTTTT. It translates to CASSQDGRYPGGEKLFF.

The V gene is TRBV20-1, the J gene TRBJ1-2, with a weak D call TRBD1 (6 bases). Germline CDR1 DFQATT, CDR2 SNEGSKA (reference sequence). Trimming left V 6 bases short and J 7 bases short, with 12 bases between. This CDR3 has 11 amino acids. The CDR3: CSAATRGGYTF. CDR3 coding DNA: TGCAGTGCCGCGACCAGGGGTGGCTACACCTTC.

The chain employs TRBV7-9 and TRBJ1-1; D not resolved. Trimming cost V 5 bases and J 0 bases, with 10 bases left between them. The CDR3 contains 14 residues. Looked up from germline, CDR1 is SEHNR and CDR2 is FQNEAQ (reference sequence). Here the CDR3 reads CASSPSAVNTEAFF. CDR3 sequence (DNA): TGTGCCAGCAGCCCCTCCGCGGTGAACACTGAAGCTTTCTTT.

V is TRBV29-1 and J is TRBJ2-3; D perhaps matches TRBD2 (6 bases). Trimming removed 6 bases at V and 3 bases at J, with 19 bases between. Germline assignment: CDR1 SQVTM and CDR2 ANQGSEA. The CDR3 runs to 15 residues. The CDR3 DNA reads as TGCAGCGTCGCCCCAAGGGACTCGCCGACAGATACGCAGTATTTT. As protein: CSVAPRDSPTDTQYF.

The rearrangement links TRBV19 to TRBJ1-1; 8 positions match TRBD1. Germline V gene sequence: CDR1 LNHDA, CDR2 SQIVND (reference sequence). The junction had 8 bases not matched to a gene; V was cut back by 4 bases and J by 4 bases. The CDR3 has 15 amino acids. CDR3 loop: CASSTLHRGATEAFF. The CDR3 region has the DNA TGTGCCAGTAGTACTCTTCACAGGGGGGCCACTGAAGCTTTCTTT.

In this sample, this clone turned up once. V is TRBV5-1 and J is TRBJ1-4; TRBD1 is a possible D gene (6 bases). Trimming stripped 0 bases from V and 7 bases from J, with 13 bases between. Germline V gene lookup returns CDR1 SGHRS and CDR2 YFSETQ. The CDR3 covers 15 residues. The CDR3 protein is CASSLVQGRGEKLFF. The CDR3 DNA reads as TGCGCCAGCAGCTTGGTACAGGGACGGGGTGAAAAACTGTTTTTT.

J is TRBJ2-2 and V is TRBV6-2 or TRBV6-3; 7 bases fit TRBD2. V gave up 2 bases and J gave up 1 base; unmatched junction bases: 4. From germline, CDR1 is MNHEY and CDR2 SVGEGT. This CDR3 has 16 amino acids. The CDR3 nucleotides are TGTGCCAGCAGTTACGATGAGCGGGGGAACACCGGGGAGCTGTTTTTT. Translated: CASSYDERGNTGELFF.

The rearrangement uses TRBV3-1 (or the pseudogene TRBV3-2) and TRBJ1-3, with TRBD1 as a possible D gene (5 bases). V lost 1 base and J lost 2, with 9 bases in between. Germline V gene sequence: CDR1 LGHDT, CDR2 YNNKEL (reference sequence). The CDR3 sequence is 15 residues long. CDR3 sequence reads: CASSQVSGTGNTIYF. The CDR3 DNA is TGTGCCAGCAGCCAAGTTTCAGGGACTGGAAACACCATATATTTT.

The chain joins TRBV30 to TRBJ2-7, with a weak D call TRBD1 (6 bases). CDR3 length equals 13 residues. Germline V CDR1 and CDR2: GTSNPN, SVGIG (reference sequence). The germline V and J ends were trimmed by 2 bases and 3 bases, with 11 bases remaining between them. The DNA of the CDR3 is TGTGCCTGGAGTTTGGGACACCTCTACGAGCAGTACGTC. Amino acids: CAWSLGHLYEQYV.

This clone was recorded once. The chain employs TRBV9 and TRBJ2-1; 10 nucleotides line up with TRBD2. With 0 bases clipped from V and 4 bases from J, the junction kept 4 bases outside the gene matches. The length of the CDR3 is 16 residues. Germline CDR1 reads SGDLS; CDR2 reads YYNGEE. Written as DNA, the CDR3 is TGTGCCAGCAGCGTAGTGTCTAGCGGGGGTTACAATGAGCAGTTCTTC. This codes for CASSVVSSGGYNEQFF. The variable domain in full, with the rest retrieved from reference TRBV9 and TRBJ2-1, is DSGVTQTPKHLITATGQRVTLRCSPRSGDLSVYWYQQSLDQGLQFLIQYYNGEERAKGNILERFSAQQFPDLHSELNLSSLELGDSALYFCASSVVSSGGYNEQFFGPGTRLTVL.

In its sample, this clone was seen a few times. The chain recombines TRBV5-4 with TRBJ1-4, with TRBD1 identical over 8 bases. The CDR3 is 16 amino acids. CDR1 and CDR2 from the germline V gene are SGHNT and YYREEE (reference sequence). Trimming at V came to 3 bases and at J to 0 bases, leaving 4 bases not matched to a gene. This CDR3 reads CASSSGGSSTNEKLFF. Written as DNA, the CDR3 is TGTGCCAGCAGCTCAGGGGGCTCTTCAACTAATGAAAAACTGTTTTTT.

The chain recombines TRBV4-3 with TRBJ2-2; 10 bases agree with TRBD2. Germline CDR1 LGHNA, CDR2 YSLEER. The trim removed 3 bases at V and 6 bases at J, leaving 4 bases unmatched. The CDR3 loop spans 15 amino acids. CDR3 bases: TGCGCCAGCAGCCATTCTAGCGGGAGCCCCGGGGAGCTGTTTTTT. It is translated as CASSHSSGSPGELFF.